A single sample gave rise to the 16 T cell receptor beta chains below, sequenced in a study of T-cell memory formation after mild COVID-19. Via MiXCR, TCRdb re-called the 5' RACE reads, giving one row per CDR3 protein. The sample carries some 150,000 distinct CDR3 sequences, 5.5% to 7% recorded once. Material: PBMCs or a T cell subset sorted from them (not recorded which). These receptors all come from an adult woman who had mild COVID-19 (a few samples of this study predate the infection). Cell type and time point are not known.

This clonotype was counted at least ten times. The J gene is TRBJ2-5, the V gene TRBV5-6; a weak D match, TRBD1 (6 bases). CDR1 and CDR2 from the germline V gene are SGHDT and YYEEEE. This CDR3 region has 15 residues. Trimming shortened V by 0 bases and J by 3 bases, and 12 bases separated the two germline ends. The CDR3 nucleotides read TGTGCCAGCAGCTTGGCGTCCAAGGGGGAAGAGACCCAGTACTTC. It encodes CASSLASKGEETQYF.

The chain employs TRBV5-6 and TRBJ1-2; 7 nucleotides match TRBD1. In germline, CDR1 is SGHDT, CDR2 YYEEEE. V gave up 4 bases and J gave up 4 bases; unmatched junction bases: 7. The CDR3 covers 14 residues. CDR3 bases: TGTGCCAGCAGCCGTAGTCAGGGGGTCTATGGCTACACCTTC. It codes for CASSRSQGVYGYTF.

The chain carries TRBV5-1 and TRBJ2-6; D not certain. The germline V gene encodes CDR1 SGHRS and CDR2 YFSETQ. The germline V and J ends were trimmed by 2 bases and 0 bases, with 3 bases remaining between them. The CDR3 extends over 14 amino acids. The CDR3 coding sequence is TGCGCCAGCAGCTTAGTCTCTGGGGCCAACGTCCTGACTTTC. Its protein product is CASSLVSGANVLTF.

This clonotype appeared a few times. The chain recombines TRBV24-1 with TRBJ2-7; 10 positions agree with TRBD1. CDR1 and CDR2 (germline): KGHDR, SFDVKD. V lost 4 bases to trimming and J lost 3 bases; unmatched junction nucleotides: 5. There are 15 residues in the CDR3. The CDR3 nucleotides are TGTGCCACCAGTGACCCGGGACAGGGGTTCTACGAGCAGTACTTC. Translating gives CATSDPGQGFYEQYF.

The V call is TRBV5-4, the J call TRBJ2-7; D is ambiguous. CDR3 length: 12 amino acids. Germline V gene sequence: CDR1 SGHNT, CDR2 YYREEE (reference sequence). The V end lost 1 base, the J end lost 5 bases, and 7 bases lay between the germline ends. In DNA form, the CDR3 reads TGTGCCAGCAGCTTGTTACTGAACGAGCAGTACTTC. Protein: CASSLLLNEQYF. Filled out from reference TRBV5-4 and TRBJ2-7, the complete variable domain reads ETGVTQSPTHLIKTRGQQVTLRCSSQSGHNTVSWYQQALGQGPQFIFQYYREEENGRGNFPPRFSGLQFPNYSSELNVNALELDDSALYLCASSLLLNEQYFGPGTRLTVT.

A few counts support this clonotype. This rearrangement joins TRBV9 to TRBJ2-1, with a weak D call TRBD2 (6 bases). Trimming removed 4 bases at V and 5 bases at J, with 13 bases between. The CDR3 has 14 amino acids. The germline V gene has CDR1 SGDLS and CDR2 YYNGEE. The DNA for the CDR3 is TGTGCCAGCAGCCCGCACGGGAGTAACAATGAGCAGTTCTTC. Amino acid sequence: CASSPHGSNNEQFF.

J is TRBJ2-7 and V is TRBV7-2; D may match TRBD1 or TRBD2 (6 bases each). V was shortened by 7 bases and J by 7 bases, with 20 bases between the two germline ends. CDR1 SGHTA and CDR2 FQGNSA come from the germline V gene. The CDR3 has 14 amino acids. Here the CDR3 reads CASTLISGAGEQYF. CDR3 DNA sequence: TGTGCCAGCACCCTGATCTCGGGGGCGGGGGAGCAGTACTTC.

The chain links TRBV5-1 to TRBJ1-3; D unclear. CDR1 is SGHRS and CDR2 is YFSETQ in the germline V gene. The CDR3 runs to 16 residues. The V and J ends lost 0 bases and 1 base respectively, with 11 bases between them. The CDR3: CASSLGNGLSGNTIYF. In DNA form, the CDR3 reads TGCGCCAGCAGCTTGGGTAATGGCCTATCTGGAAACACCATATATTTT. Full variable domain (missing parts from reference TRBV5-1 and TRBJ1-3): KAGVTQTPRYLIKTRGQQVTLSCSPISGHRSVSWYQQTPGQGLQFLFEYFSETQRNKGNFPGRFSGRQFSNSRSEMNVSTLELGDSALYLCASSLGNGLSGNTIYFGEGSWLTVV.

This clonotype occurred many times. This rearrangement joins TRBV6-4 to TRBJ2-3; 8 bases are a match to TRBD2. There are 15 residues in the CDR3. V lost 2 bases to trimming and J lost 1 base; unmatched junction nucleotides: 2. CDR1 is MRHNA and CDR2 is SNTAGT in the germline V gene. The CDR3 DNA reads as TGTGCCAGCAGTGACCGGCGGGGGGGCACAGATACGCAGTATTTT. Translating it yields CASSDRRGGTDTQYF.

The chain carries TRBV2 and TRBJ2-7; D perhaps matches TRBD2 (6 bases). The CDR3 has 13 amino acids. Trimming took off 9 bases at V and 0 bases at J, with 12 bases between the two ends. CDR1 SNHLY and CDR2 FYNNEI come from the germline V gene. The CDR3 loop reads CASLFGGSYEQYF. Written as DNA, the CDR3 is TGTGCCAGTCTCTTCGGGGGCTCCTACGAGCAGTACTTC.

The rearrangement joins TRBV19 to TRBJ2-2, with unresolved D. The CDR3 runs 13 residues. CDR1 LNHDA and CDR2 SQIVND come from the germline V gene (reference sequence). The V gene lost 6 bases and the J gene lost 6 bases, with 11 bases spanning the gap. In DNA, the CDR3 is TGTGCCAGTAGCCTAGTGGGCCCCGGGGAGCTGTTTTTT. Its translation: CASSLVGPGELFF.

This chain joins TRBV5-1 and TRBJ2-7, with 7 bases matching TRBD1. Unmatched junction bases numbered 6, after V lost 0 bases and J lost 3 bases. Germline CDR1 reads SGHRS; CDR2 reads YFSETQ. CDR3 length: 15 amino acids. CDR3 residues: CASSLAGTAHYEQYF. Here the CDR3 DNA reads TGCGCCAGCAGCTTGGCCGGGACAGCCCACTACGAGCAGTACTTC.

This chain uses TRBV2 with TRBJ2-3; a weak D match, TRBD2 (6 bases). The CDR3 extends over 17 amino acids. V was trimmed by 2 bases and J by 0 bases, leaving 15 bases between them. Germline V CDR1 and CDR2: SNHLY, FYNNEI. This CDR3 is CASSELGSGVSTDTQYF. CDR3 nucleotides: TGTGCCAGCAGTGAACTGGGTAGCGGAGTTAGCACAGATACGCAGTATTTT.

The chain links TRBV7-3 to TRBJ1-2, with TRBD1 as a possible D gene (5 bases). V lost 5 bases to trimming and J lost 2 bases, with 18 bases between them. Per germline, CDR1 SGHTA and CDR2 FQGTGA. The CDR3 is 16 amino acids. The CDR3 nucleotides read TGTGCCAGCAGCCCCGCCGGGGCGGGAGGGAACTATGGCTACACCTTC. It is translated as CASSPAGAGGNYGYTF.

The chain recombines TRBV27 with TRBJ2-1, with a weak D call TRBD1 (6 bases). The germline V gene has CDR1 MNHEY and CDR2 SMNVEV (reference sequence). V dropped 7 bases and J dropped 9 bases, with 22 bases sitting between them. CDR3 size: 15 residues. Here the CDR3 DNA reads TGTGCCAGCACCCAAGTGCAGGGGTGGGACGGTGAGCAGTTCTTC. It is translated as CASTQVQGWDGEQFF.

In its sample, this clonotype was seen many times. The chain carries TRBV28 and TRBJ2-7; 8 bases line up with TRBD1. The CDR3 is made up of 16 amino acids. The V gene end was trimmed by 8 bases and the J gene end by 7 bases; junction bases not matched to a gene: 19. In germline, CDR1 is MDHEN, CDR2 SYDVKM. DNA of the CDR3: TGTGCCAGCCTATCCCGGTCCGGGACAGGCTTCCTGGAGCAGTACTTC. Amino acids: CASLSRSGTGFLEQYF.